Detailed here is one TCR beta chain. The antigen remains undetermined. The method was immunoSEQ multiplex PCR; TCRdb's version includes in-frame clones alone and lacks a portion of them. The top ten hold under 20% of the sample, which has 37,000 or so clones, about 88% seen once. This specimen belongs to a study of OX40 agonist ivuxolimab in advanced cancers. About the research overall: Clinicians treated patients with ivuxolimab, an agonistic anti-OX40 (CD134) antibody. In this trial design, patients received ivuxolimab intravenously at 0.01 to 10 mg/kg every 2 weeks. Therapy given before enrollment (anti-PD-1, anti-PD-L1 or anti-CTLA-4) was allowed, and roughly 41% had some.

Study results and caveats: Antigens targeted by the expanded peripheral T cells were not determined.

The V gene lost 3 bases and the J gene lost 4 bases, with 21 bases spanning the gap. Germline lookup yields CDR1 MNHEY and CDR2 SMNVEV (reference sequence). This CDR3 comprises 17 residues. The clonotype comes from an adult with an advanced solid tumor such as melanoma, head and neck, liver or kidney cancer. The rearrangement links TRBV27 to TRBJ1-1; possible D gene TRBD1, 6 bases. The sample here was CD4+ or CD8+ T cells sorted from blood, taken in a trial of the OX40 agonist ivuxolimab. The CDR3 sequence: CASSFSFVTGLGTEAFF. CDR3 DNA sequence: TGTGCCAGCAGTTTCTCCTTCGTGACAGGTCTTGGCACTGAAGCTTTCTTT.